The entry that follows covers one T cell receptor beta chain sequence. Trimming stripped 3 bases from V and 7 bases from J, with 13 bases between. Germline V gene sequence: CDR1 LGHDT, CDR2 YNNKEL (reference sequence). The CDR3 extends over 14 amino acids. Original processing notes: Reference gene primer amplification yielded estimated nucleated cell counts. Here immunoSEQ multiplex PCR was the method, and the copy in TCRdb shows in-frame clones only, minus some. The V and J calls and clone size come from that table; D and trimming were worked out from the DNA. The sample records roughly 69,000 clones, around 82% being singletons. This sample was taken from a study of blood T cell repertoires in COVID-19. Overall study: COVID-19 samples, acute and convalescent, were from the United States, Italy and Spain. PBMCs, B-cell-depleted T cells, or T cells provided the cDNA or gDNA that made up the material.

The specimen was peripheral blood. The rearrangement uses TRBV3-1 (or the pseudogene TRBV3-2) and TRBJ2-1; the D gene is possibly TRBD1 (6 bases). The source of this sequence is a man aged 55 to 69 with COVID-19, enrolled during active disease. DNA for the CDR3: TGTGCCAGCAGCCATTCGACAGGAAGGAATGAGCAGTTCTTC. Translating gives CASSHSTGRNEQFF.